One sample yielded the 8 T cell receptor beta chains listed below, sequenced in a study of T cells in Graves' hyperthyroidism and ophthalmopathy. RNA transcripts served as the template for amplifying TCR beta CDR3 regions. Initially, a first-round RT-PCR of the TCR CDR3 employed the HTBI primer set. TCRdb processed the multiplex PCR reads anew with MiXCR; each CDR3 protein has one entry. The data contain hundreds of thousands of distinct CDR3 sequences, roughly 15% of them singletons. The sequenced material came from blood. The source is a woman between 18 and 29 years old with Graves' hyperthyroidism.

This chain uses TRBV27 with TRBJ1-2; D may be TRBD1 (5 bases). Germline lookup yields CDR1 MNHEY and CDR2 SMNVEV (reference sequence). V lost 5 bases to trimming and J lost 3 bases, with 25 bases between them. The CDR3 is 18 amino acids. This CDR3 reads CASSPIYSDGGKHYGYTF. The CDR3 DNA is TGTGCCAGCAGTCCAATTTATTCGGACGGGGGGAAGCACTATGGCTACACCTTC.

Concerning this clonotype itself: A much larger clone lies a single base off, so this may be a read error. This chain links TRBV6-1 with TRBJ1-5, with 9 bases aligning to TRBD1. The CDR3 totals 15 residues. With V trimmed by 6 bases and J by 9 bases, 12 bases remained unmatched. Per germline, CDR1 MNHNS and CDR2 SASEGT. The CDR3 is CASSSTGTGIRPQHF. CDR3 nucleotides: TGTGCCAGCAGCTCTACCGGGACAGGGATTCGGCCCCAGCATTTT.

This clonotype was found many times. The genes are TRBV6-1 and TRBJ1-6; TRBD1 matches 8 bases. Looked up from germline, CDR1 is MNHNS and CDR2 is SASEGT. V lost 5 bases to trimming and J lost 1 base; unmatched junction nucleotides: 13. This CDR3 spans 19 amino acids. The CDR3 loop reads CASSKQGVIVWSYNSPLHF. The DNA of the CDR3 is TGTGCCAGCAGTAAACAGGGGGTGATCGTTTGGTCCTATAATTCACCCCTCCACTTT.

This clonotype was recorded a few times. The chain employs TRBV24-1 and TRBJ1-5; D gene uncertain. The CDR3 runs 13 residues. Germline loops: CDR1 KGHDR, CDR2 SFDVKD. Trimming stripped 4 bases from V and 4 bases from J, with 7 bases between. CDR3 in DNA: TGTGCCACCAGTGACGGAGAGAATCAGCCCCAGCATTTT. Protein: CATSDGENQPQHF.

The chain links TRBV4-3 to TRBJ2-7, with unresolved D. Trimming removed 5 bases at V and 1 base at J, with 15 bases between. This CDR3 is built from 15 residues. Looked up from germline, CDR1 is LGHNA and CDR2 is YSLEER. CDR3 DNA: TGCGCCAGCAGCGCAATAGGAGCCCGTTCCTACGAGCAGTACTTC. Its translation is CASSAIGARSYEQYF.

This clonotype was counted only a few times. V gene TRBV28 combines with J gene TRBJ2-5, with D possibly matching TRBD1 (6 bases). Germline V gene data show CDR1 as MDHEN and CDR2 as SYDVKM. This CDR3 region has 16 residues. V was trimmed by 5 bases and J by 7 bases, leaving 23 bases between them. In DNA form, the CDR3 reads TGTGCCAGCAGTCTCCCAGACAGGCCGCCAAGTGGGACCCAGTACTTC. Translating gives CASSLPDRPPSGTQYF.

The gene calls are TRBV5-1 and TRBJ2-4; D unresolved. The CDR3 consists of 15 residues. Germline V gene sequence: CDR1 SGHRS, CDR2 YFSETQ. Between the trimmed V and J ends, which lost 2 bases and 5 bases, there was a span of 14 bases. The CDR3 loop reads CASSLTVQAQNIQYF. The CDR3 DNA follows: TGCGCCAGCAGCTTAACCGTCCAGGCCCAAAACATTCAGTACTTC.

This clonotype was picked up many times. The rearrangement links TRBV28 to TRBJ2-7, with D perhaps assigned TRBD1 or TRBD2 (5 bases each). This CDR3 comprises 13 residues. CDR1 is MDHEN, CDR2 SYDVKM, per germline. The V end lost 6 bases, the J end lost 3 bases, and 12 bases lay between the germline ends. The CDR3 DNA is TGTGCCAGCAGCCCTCAGAGGGGCTACGAGCAGTACTTC. Translation: CASSPQRGYEQYF.